One sample yielded the 22 T cell receptor beta chains listed below, sequenced in a study of technical replicates of blood from a few donors (dated by TCRdb to about 2017). Library preparation used the immunoSEQ multiplex PCR assay. Drawn from immuneACCESS, this table holds only the in-frame rearrangements with V and J called that TCRdb kept. Clones are partly lost; checked studies trace under half to an unresolved V gene and leave the rest unexplained. Across this sample there are about 93,000 clones, with approximately 95% seen only once. Clones ranked in the top ten supply roughly 0.28% of the sample. Sample: T cells isolated from PBMCs. These receptors all come from a human donor in good health.

The rearrangement uses TRBV5-1 and TRBJ2-1, with 14 bases identical to TRBD2. V shed 4 bases and J 4 bases; nucleotides not matched to a gene: 7. The CDR3 length is 17 residues. Germline V CDR1 and CDR2: SGHRS, YFSETQ. The CDR3 bases are TGCGCCAGCAGCGGAGGGACTAGCGGGGGCCCTTACAATGAGCAGTTCTTC. Amino acids: CASSGGTSGGPYNEQFF.

The CDR3 protein is CASSYSETSGYNEQFF. In DNA, the CDR3 is TGTGCCAGCAGTTACTCTGAGACTAGCGGATACAATGAGCAGTTCTTC. J is TRBJ2-1 and V is TRBV6-5; TRBD2 agrees at 9 bases. Germline V gives CDR1 MNHEY, CDR2 SVGAGI. The CDR3 has 16 residues. Losses at the gene ends were 0 bases for V and 4 bases for J; bases not matched to a gene: 4.

The chain carries TRBV7-9 and TRBJ1-1, with TRBD1 identical over 7 bases. Germline CDR1 and CDR2: SEHNR and FQNEAQ (reference sequence). The CDR3 contains 16 residues. With 3 bases clipped from V and 1 base from J, the junction kept 8 bases outside the gene matches. The CDR3 DNA sequence: TGTGCCAGCAGCTTCTATATGGGGACAGAGAACACTGAAGCTTTCTTT. This sequence encodes CASSFYMGTENTEAFF.

This chain connects TRBV29-1 to TRBJ1-1, with D perhaps matching TRBD1 (5 bases). With 7 bases removed from V and 5 bases from J, the gap between germline ends came to 20 bases. The CDR3 is 14 amino acids. Germline-derived CDR1 and CDR2 are SQVTM and ANQGSEA. The CDR3 DNA sequence: TGCAGCGCCACTAGGGGCCAGGGAGGGACTGAAGCTTTCTTT. This encodes CSATRGQGGTEAFF.

The chain employs TRBV5-1 and TRBJ1-4, with D perhaps matching TRBD1 (6 bases). The V gene lost 1 base and the J gene lost 4 bases, with 11 bases spanning the gap. The germline gives CDR1 SGHRS, CDR2 YFSETQ. The CDR3 consists of 15 residues. The CDR3 loop reads CASSLLGTSNEKLFF. As DNA, the CDR3 is TGCGCCAGCAGCTTGCTGGGGACAAGTAATGAAAAACTGTTTTTT.

The V call is TRBV5-1, the J call TRBJ2-1, with D tentatively TRBD2 (6 bases). CDR3 size: 15 residues. Germline assignment: CDR1 SGHRS and CDR2 YFSETQ. V lost 4 bases, J lost 9 bases, and 20 bases lay in between. CDR3 sequence: CASSLAEGAGVEQFF. As DNA, the CDR3 is TGCGCCAGCAGCCTGGCTGAGGGAGCGGGTGTTGAGCAGTTCTTC.

The V gene is TRBV19, the J gene TRBJ1-1; D gene unclear. The CDR3 length is 14 residues. The ends were cut back, 1 base at V and 1 base at J, with 7 bases in the middle. CDR1 and CDR2 from the germline V gene are LNHDA and SQIVND (reference sequence). CDR3 sequence reads: CASSIVVRNTEAFF. As DNA, the CDR3 is TGTGCCAGTAGTATAGTAGTTCGGAACACTGAAGCTTTCTTT. The variable domain in full, with the rest retrieved from reference TRBV19 and TRBJ1-1, is DGGITQSPKYLFRKEGQNVTLSCEQNLNHDAMYWYRQDPGQGLRLIYYSQIVNDFQKGDIAEGYSVSREKKESFPLTVTSAQKNPTAFYLCASSIVVRNTEAFFGQGTRLTVV.

The chain employs TRBV7-8 and TRBJ1-5; D might be TRBD1 (6 bases). The V end was cut by 1 base, the J end by 4 bases, with 17 bases between. This CDR3 spans 17 amino acids. CDR1 is SGHVS and CDR2 is FQNEAQ in the germline V gene. Written as DNA, the CDR3 is TGTGCCAGCAGCTTAGACCGTCGGACAGACCAGAATCAGCCCCAGCATTTT. This translates into CASSLDRRTDQNQPQHF.

The chain recombines TRBV28 with TRBJ2-3; D unclear. Germline assignment: CDR1 MDHEN and CDR2 SYDVKM. This CDR3 is 14 amino acids long. Deletions cut 6 bases from V and 1 base from J, with 11 bases between. The CDR3 bases are TGTGCCAGCAGGTCCGGTTACCGCACAGATACGCAGTATTTT. It encodes CASRSGYRTDTQYF. The entire variable domain, with the rest obtained from reference TRBV28 and TRBJ2-3, is as follows: DVKVTQSSRYLVKRTGEKVFLECVQDMDHENMFWYRQDPGLGLRLIYFSYDVKMKEKGDIPEGYSVSREKKERFSLILESASTNQTSMYLCASRSGYRTDTQYFGPGTRLTVL.

The chain couples TRBV6-6 to TRBJ2-1; the D is unclear. In germline, CDR1 is MNHNY, CDR2 SVGAGI (reference sequence). Trimming cost V 2 bases and J 5 bases, with 16 bases left between them. This CDR3 has 16 residues. The chain's CDR3 is CASSYRLASTHNEQFF. The CDR3 region has the DNA TGTGCCAGCAGTTACCGTTTAGCTAGTACACACAATGAGCAGTTCTTC.

V usage is TRBV28 and J usage is TRBJ2-6; possibly TRBD2 for D (7 bases). The V gene lost 6 bases and the J gene lost 0 bases, with 18 bases spanning the gap. The CDR3 contains 18 residues. From germline, CDR1 is MDHEN and CDR2 SYDVKM. The CDR3 nucleotides are TGTGCCAGCAGGCCCGGGGGGACACTTAGCTCTGGGGCCAACGTCCTGACTTTC. Amino acids: CASRPGGTLSSGANVLTF.

The genes are TRBV27 and TRBJ2-7, with 7 positions matching TRBD1. CDR1 and CDR2 (germline): MNHEY, SMNVEV (reference sequence). The CDR3 sequence is 15 residues long. V lost 2 bases to trimming and J lost 1 base; unmatched junction nucleotides: 5. The CDR3 here is CASSLTGRGSYEQYF. The CDR3 nucleotides read TGTGCCAGCAGTTTAACAGGCAGGGGGTCCTACGAGCAGTACTTC.

The V call is TRBV13, the J call TRBJ2-2, with 11 bases fitting TRBD1. CDR1 PRHDT and CDR2 FYEKMQ come from the germline V gene (reference sequence). This CDR3 has 17 amino acids. The J segment lost 5 bases and the V segment lost 1 base, leaving 6 bases of the junction unmatched. The CDR3 DNA is TGTGCCAGCAGCTTAGATGCGGGACAGGGGGAGACCGGGGAGCTGTTTTTT. Its protein product is CASSLDAGQGETGELFF.

This chain connects TRBV5-4 to TRBJ2-1; 7 positions match TRBD2. Per germline, CDR1 SGHNT and CDR2 YYREEE (reference sequence). V shed 5 bases, J shed 8 bases, and the junction held 16 bases outside the gene matches. This CDR3 has 16 residues. In DNA, the CDR3 is TGTGCCAGCAGTCCCACGCGGGGGTACGAACAGGATGAGCAGTTCTTC. This sequence encodes CASSPTRGYEQDEQFF. Complete variable domain (other parts from reference TRBV5-4 and TRBJ2-1): ETGVTQSPTHLIKTRGQQVTLRCSSQSGHNTVSWYQQALGQGPQFIFQYYREEENGRGNFPPRFSGLQFPNYSSELNVNALELDDSALYLCASSPTRGYEQDEQFFGPGTRLTVL.

The genes are TRBV28 and TRBJ2-7, with 9 bases aligning to TRBD1. Germline V lookup: CDR1 MDHEN, CDR2 SYDVKM. With V trimmed by 8 bases and J by 0 bases, 2 bases remained unmatched. The CDR3 totals 13 residues. The CDR3, as DNA: TGTGCCAGCCGGGACAGGGACTCCTACGAGCAGTACTTC. This encodes CASRDRDSYEQYF.

The rearrangement links TRBV28 to TRBJ2-7; 16 bases agree with TRBD2. This CDR3 contains 15 residues. Germline values: CDR1 MDHEN, CDR2 SYDVKM. J gave up 11 bases and V 6 bases, and 10 bases lay outside the gene matches. The CDR3 spells CASSSGTSGRGKKYF. The CDR3 nucleotides are TGTGCCAGCAGCTCCGGGACTAGCGGGAGGGGGAAGAAGTACTTC.

This clone occurred once. The chain couples TRBV14 to TRBJ1-1; no clear D. CDR3 length: 16 residues. Trimming took 1 base from V and 5 from J, leaving 17 bases between them. Germline CDR1 and CDR2: SGHDN and FVKESK. This CDR3 is CASSQALNPLETEAFF. In nucleotides, the CDR3 is TGTGCCAGCAGCCAAGCTCTTAACCCCTTAGAGACTGAAGCTTTCTTT.

This clone was seen only once. This chain joins TRBV18 and TRBJ2-2; no clear D. The CDR3 is 15 residues long. Germline-derived CDR1 and CDR2 are KGHSH and LQKENI. V was shortened by 0 bases and J by 3 bases, with 8 bases between the two germline ends. The CDR3: CASSPPSGYTGELFF. CDR3 nucleotides: TGTGCCAGCTCACCACCATCAGGATACACCGGGGAGCTGTTTTTT.

This chain links TRBV6-5 with TRBJ1-1; tentative D call: TRBD1 (5 bases). Germline V lookup: CDR1 MNHEY, CDR2 SVGAGI. The V and J ends lost 0 bases and 10 bases respectively, with 21 bases between them. This CDR3 is built from 16 residues. CDR3 sequence: CASSYSMGGLGLPAFF. The CDR3 DNA reads TGTGCCAGCAGTTACTCGATGGGGGGTTTGGGTTTACCAGCTTTCTTT.

V and J are TRBV7-9 and TRBJ2-3; 8 nucleotides align to TRBD2. The CDR3 is made up of 16 amino acids. The trim removed 5 bases at V and 3 bases at J, leaving 10 bases unmatched. CDR1 is SEHNR, CDR2 FQNEAQ, per germline (reference sequence). The CDR3 reads CASSANLAGYTDTQYF. In DNA form, the CDR3 reads TGTGCCAGCAGCGCTAACCTAGCGGGCTATACAGATACGCAGTATTTT. Supplemented by reference TRBV7-9 and TRBJ2-3, the full variable domain reads DTGVSQNPRHKITKRGQNVTFRCDPISEHNRLYWYRQTLGQGPEFLTYFQNEAQLEKSRLLSDRFSAERPKGSFSTLEIQRTEQGDSAMYLCASSANLAGYTDTQYFGPGTRLTVL.

The chain has TRBV10-2 and TRBJ1-2, with D possibly being TRBD1 (5 bases). The germline V gene has CDR1 WSHSY and CDR2 SAAADI. The CDR3 contains 15 residues. With 4 bases removed from V and 3 bases from J, the gap between germline ends came to 15 bases. As DNA, the CDR3 is TGCGCCAGCAGTGCCCGATGGCAGGGCGACTATGGCTACACCTTC. This gives the protein CASSARWQGDYGYTF.

This clone was counted a few times. The rearrangement links TRBV7-6 to TRBJ2-3; TRBD2 matches at 8 bases. V lost 1 base to trimming and J lost 7 bases; unmatched junction nucleotides: 10. This CDR3 is 16 amino acids long. Germline V CDR1 and CDR2: SGHVS, FNYEAQ. The chain's CDR3 is CASSLVSSGDLNTQYF. CDR3 DNA: TGTGCCAGCAGCTTAGTCAGTAGCGGGGACCTGAATACGCAGTATTTT.